This T cell receptor beta chain was obtained from a study of blood T cell repertoires in COVID-19. In the study overall: Whether acute or convalescent, the COVID-19 samples came from the United States, Italy and Spain.

Measured with immunoSEQ multiplex PCR; TCRdb has only the in-frame clones, and not every one. In the table there are some 350,000 clones, roughly 84% of which are singletons. Germline V gene sequence: CDR1 MNHEY, CDR2 SVGAGI. With V trimmed by 5 bases and J by 6 bases, 6 bases remained unmatched. The CDR3 covers 14 residues. The chain has TRBV6-5 and TRBJ2-2; 7 positions match TRBD1. The sample was PBMCs or T cells enriched from blood (not recorded which). The clonotype was recovered from a woman younger than 45 who had recovered from COVID-19. The CDR3 DNA is TGTGCCAGCAGTCAGCGACAGGGCCCCGGGGAGCTGTTTTTT. It encodes CASSQRQGPGELFF.